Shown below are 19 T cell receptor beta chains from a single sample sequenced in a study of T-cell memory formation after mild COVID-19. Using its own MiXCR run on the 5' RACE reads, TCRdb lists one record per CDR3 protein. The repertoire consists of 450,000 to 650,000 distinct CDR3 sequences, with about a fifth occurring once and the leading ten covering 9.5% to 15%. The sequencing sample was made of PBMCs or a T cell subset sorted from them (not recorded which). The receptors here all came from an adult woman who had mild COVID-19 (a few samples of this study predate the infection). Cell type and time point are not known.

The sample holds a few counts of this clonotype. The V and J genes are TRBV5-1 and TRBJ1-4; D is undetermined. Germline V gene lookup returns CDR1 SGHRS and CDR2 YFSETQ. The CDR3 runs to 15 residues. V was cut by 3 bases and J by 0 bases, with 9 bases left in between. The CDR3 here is CASSSGRSTNEKLFF. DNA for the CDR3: TGCGCCAGCAGCTCCGGACGGTCAACTAATGAAAAACTGTTTTTT.

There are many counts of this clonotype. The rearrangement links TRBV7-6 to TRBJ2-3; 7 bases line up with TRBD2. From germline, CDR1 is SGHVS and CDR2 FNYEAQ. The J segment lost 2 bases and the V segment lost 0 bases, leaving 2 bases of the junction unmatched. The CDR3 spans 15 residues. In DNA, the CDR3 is TGTGCCAGCAGCTTAGCGGGAGGGATCACAGATACGCAGTATTTT. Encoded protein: CASSLAGGITDTQYF.

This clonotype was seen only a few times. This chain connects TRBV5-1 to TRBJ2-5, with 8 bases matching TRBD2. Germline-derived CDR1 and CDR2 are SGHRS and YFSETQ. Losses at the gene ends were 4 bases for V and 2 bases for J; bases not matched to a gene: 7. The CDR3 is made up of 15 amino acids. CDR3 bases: TGCGCCAGCAGCCCATGGCGGGGGGCTCAAGAGACCCAGTACTTC. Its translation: CASSPWRGAQETQYF.

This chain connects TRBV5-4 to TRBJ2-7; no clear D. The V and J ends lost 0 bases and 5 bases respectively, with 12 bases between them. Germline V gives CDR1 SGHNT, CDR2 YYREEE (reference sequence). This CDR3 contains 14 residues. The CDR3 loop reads CASSLDPGSDEQYF. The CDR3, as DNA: TGTGCCAGCAGCTTGGATCCGGGTTCCGACGAGCAGTACTTC.

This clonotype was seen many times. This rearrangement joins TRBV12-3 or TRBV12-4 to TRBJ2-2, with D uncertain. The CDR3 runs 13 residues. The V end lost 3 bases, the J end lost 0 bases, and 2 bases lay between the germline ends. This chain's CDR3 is CASSFTNTGELFF. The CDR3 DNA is TGTGCCAGCAGTTTTACGAACACCGGGGAGCTGTTTTTT.

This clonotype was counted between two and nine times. CDR3 amino acids: CASSRTSGSYTGELFF. The CDR3 DNA is TGCGCCAGCAGCCGCACTAGCGGGAGCTACACCGGGGAGCTGTTTTTT. The chain joins TRBV5-1 to TRBJ2-2; 11 bases are a match to TRBD2. The germline CDR1 and CDR2 sequences are SGHRS and YFSETQ. With 4 bases clipped from V and 3 bases from J, the junction kept 5 bases outside the gene matches. The CDR3 is made up of 16 amino acids.

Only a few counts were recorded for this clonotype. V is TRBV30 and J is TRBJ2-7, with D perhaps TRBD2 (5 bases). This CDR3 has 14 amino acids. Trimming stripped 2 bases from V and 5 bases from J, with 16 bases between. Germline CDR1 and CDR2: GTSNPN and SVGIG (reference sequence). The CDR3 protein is CAWSRSVGRNEQYF. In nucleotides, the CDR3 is TGTGCCTGGAGTCGTAGCGTCGGGCGGAACGAGCAGTACTTC.

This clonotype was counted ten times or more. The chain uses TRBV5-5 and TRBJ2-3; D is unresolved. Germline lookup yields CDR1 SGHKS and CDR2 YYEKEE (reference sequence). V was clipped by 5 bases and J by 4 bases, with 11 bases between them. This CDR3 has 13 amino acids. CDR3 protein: CASSLSASDTQYF. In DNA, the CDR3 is TGTGCCAGCAGTTTGAGCGCATCAGATACGCAGTATTTT.

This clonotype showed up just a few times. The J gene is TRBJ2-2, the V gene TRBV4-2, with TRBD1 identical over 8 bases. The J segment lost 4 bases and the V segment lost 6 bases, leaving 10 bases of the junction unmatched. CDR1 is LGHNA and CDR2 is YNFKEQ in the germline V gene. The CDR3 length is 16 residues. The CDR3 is CASRFPHTGGTGELFF. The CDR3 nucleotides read TGTGCCAGCAGGTTCCCCCACACAGGGGGCACCGGGGAGCTGTTTTTT.

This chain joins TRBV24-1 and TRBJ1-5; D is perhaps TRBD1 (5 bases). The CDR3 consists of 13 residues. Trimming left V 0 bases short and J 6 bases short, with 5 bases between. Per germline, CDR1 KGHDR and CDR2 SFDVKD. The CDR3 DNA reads TGTGCCACCAGTGATTTGAGGGGTCAGCCCCAGCATTTT. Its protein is CATSDLRGQPQHF.

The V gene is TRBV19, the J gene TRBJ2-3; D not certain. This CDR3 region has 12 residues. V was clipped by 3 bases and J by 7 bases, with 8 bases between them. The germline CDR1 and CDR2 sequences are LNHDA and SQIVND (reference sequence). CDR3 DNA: TGTGCCAGTAGTATCGGCCCTAATACGCAGTATTTT. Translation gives CASSIGPNTQYF.

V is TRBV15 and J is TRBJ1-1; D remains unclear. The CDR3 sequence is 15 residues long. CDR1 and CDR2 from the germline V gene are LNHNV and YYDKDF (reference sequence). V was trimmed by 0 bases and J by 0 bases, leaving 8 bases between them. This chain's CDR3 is CATSREREMNTEAFF. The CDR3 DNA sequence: TGTGCCACCAGCAGAGAGAGGGAAATGAACACTGAAGCTTTCTTT.

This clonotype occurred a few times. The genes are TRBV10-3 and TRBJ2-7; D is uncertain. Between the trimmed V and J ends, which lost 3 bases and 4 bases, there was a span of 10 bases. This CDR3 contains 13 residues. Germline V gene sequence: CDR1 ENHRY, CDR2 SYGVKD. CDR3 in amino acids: CAISDLTGYEQYF. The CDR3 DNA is TGTGCCATCAGTGATCTCACGGGTTACGAGCAGTACTTC.

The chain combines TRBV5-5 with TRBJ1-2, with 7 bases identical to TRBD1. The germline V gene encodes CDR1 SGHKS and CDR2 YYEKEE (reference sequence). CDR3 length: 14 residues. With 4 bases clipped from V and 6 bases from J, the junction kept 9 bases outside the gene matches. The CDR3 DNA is TGTGCCAGCAGCAAGCAAGGGGGCAGAGATGGCTACACCTTC. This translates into CASSKQGGRDGYTF.

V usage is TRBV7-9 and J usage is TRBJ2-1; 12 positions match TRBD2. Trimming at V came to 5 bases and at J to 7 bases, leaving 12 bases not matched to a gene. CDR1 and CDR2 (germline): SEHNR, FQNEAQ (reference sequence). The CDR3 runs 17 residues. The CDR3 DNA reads TGTGCCAGCAGCCCCCCTAGCGGGGGGGTCTCGAGGAATGAGCAGTTCTTC. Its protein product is CASSPPSGGVSRNEQFF.

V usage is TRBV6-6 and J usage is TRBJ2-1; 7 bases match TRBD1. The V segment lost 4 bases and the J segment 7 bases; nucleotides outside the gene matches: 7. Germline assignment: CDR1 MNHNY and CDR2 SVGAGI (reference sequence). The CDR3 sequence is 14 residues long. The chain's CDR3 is CASSFGQAKNEQFF. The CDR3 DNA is TGTGCCAGCAGTTTCGGACAGGCCAAAAATGAGCAGTTCTTC.

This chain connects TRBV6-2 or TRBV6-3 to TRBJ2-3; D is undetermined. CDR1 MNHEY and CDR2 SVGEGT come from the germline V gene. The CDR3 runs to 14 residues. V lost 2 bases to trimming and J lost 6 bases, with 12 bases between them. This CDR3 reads CASSYIIWRDTQYF. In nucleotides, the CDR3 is TGTGCCAGCAGTTACATCATCTGGCGGGATACGCAGTATTTT.

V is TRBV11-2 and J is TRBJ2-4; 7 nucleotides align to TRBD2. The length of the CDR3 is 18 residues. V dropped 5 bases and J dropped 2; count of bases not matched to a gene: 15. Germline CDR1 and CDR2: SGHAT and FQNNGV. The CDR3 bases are TGTGCCAGCAGCCCCGGGGGACTACCTGTAGGGACCAAAAACATTCAGTACTTC. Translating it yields CASSPGGLPVGTKNIQYF.

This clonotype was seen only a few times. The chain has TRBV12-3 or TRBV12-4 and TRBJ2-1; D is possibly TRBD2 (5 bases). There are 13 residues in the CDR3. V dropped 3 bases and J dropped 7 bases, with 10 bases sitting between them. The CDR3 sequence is CASSLLASNEQFF. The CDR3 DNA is TGTGCCAGCAGTTTGCTAGCTTCGAATGAGCAGTTCTTC.